A single TCR beta chain is shown here with its context. The data are from a study of early T cells in non-severe SARS-CoV-2 infection. TCRdb re-called the 5' RACE reads with MiXCR, one entry per CDR3 protein. The sample includes about 58,000 distinct CDR3 sequences, approximately 7.7% of them seen just once. In germline, CDR1 is SGHDN, CDR2 FVKESK. Trimming left V 4 bases short and J 4 bases short, with 12 bases between. The CDR3 runs to 14 residues. Sequencing input: whole blood. This TCR was recovered from an adult who was a healthcare worker with PCR-confirmed SARS-CoV-2 infection or an uninfected control (not recorded which). V gene TRBV14 combines with J gene TRBJ2-3; possible D gene TRBD1, 5 bases. CDR3 sequence reads: CASSLGHSADTQYF. The CDR3 nucleotides read TGTGCCAGCAGCCTCGGACACAGCGCAGATACGCAGTATTTT.